This TCR beta chain was found in a study of T cells expressing NK-cell markers. CDR1 MRHNA and CDR2 SNTAGT come from the germline V gene. CDR3 length: 14 amino acids. TCRdb reanalyzed the 5' RACE reads and collapses them to one entry per CDR3 protein, without DNA. Recorded for this sample: over 150,000 distinct CDR3 sequences. Sequenced material: blood T cells: a sorted CD56 or NKG2C T cell subset, CD4+ or CD8+ T cells, or bulk PBMC T cells (not recorded which). The receptor was isolated from a man aged 18 to 69 in good health. This rearrangement joins TRBV6-4 to TRBJ2-1; TCRdb's assignment of TRBD2 cannot be checked, as there is no DNA. The CDR3 spells CASSDYGTSGEQFF.